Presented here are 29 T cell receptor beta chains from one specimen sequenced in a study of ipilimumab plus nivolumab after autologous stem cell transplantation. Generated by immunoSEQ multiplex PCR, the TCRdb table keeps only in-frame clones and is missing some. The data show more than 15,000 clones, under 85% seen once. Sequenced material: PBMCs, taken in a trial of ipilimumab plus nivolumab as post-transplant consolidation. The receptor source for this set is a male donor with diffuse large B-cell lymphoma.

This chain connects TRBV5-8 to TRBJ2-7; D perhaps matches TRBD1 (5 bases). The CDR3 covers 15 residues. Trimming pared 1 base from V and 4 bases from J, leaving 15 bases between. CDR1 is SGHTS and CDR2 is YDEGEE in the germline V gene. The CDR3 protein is CASSLRIQGRYEQYF. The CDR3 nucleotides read TGTGCCAGCAGCTTGAGAATCCAGGGCCGATACGAGCAGTACTTC.

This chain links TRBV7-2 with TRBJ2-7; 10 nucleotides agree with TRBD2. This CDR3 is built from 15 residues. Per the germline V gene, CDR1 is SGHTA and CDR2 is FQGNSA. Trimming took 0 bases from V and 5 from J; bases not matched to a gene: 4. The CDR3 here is CASSLAGLAVDEQYF. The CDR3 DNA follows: TGTGCCAGCAGCTTAGCCGGACTAGCGGTCGACGAGCAGTACTTC.

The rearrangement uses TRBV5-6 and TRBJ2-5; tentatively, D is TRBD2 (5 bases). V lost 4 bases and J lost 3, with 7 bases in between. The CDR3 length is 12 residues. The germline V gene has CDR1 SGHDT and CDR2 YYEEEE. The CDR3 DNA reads TGTGCCAGCAGCCCCGGGAAAGAGACCCAGTACTTC. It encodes CASSPGKETQYF.

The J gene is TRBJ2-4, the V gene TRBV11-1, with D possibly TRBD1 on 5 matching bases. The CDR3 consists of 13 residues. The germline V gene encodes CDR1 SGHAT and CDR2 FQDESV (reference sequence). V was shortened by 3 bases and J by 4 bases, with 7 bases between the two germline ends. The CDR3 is CASSLDTKNIQYF. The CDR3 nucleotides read TGTGCCAGCAGCTTGGACACGAAAAACATTCAGTACTTC.

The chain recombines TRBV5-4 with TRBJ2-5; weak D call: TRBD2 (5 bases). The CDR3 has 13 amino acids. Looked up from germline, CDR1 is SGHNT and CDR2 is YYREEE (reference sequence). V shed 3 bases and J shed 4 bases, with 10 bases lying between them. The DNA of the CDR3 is TGTGCCAGCAGCTCTAGCTATAGAGAGACCCAGTACTTC. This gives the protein CASSSSYRETQYF.

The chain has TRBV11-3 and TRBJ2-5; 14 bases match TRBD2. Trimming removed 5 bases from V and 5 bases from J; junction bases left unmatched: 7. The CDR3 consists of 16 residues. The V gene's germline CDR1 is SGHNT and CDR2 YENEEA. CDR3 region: CASSQGLAGGRETQYF. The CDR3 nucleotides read TGTGCCAGCAGCCAAGGACTAGCGGGAGGTCGGGAGACCCAGTACTTC.

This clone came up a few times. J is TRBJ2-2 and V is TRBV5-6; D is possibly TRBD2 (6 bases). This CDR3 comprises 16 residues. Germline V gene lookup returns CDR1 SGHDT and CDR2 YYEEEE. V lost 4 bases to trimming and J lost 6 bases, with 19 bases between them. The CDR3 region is CASSAGGGTLSGELFF. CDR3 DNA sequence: TGTGCCAGCAGCGCCGGCGGCGGGACCCTCTCCGGGGAGCTGTTTTTT.

In DNA form, the CDR3 reads TGTGCCAGCAGTTCGGTAGCGGTGGCGGGTCCCTACAATGAGCAGTTCTTC. Translated: CASSSVAVAGPYNEQFF. V is TRBV7-2 and J is TRBJ2-1; weak D call: TRBD2 (6 bases). This CDR3 is built from 17 residues. Germline V gives CDR1 SGHTA, CDR2 FQGNSA. The germline V and J ends were trimmed by 6 bases and 2 bases, with 20 bases remaining between them.

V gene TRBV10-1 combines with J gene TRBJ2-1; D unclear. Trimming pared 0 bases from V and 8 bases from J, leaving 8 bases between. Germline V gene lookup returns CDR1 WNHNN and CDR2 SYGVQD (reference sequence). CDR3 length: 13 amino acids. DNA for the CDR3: TGCGCCAGCAGTGAGTCGCCGGTTGATGAGCAGTTCTTC. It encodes CASSESPVDEQFF.

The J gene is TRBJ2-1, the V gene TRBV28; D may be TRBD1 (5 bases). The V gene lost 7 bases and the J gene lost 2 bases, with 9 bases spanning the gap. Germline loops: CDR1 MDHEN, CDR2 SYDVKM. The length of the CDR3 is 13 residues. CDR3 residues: CASKQAPYNEQFF. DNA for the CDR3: TGTGCCAGCAAACAGGCCCCCTACAATGAGCAGTTCTTC.

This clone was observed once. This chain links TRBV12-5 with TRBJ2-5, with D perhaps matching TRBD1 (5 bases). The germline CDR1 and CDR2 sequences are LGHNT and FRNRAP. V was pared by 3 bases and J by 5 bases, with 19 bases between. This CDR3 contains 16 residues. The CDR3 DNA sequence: TGTGCTAGTGGTTTCCTCCTCCAGGGTGTTAGGGAGACCCAGTACTTC. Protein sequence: CASGFLLQGVRETQYF. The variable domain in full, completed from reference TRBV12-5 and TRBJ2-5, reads DARVTQTPRHKVTEMGQEVTMRCQPILGHNTVFWYRQTMMQGLELLAYFRNRAPLDDSGMPKDRFSAEMPDATLATLKIQPSEPRDSAVYFCASGFLLQGVRETQYFGPGTRLLVL.

CDR3 in amino acids: CSVATGLGNQPQHF. CDR3 in DNA: TGCAGCGTTGCGACAGGGTTAGGCAATCAGCCCCAGCATTTT. The J gene is TRBJ1-5, the V gene TRBV29-1, with 7 positions matching TRBD1. The CDR3 is 14 residues long. The ends lost 4 bases at V and 2 bases at J; junction bases unmatched: 5. CDR1 SQVTM and CDR2 ANQGSEA come from the germline V gene.

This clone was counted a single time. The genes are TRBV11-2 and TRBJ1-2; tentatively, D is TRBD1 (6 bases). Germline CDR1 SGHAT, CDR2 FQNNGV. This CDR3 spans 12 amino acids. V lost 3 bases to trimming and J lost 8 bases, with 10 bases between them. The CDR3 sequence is CASSFRQEGYTF. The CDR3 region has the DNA TGTGCCAGCAGCTTTAGACAGGAAGGCTACACCTTC. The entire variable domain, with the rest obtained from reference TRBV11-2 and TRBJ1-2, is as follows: EAGVAQSPRYKIIEKRQSVAFWCNPISGHATLYWYQQILGQGPKLLIQFQNNGVVDDSQLPKDRFSAERLKGVDSTLKIQPAKLEDSAVYLCASSFRQEGYTFGSGTRLTVV.

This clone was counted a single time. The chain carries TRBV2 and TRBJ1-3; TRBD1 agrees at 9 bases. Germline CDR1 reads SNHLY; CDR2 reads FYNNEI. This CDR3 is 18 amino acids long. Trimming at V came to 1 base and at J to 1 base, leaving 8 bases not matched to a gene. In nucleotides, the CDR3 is TGTGCCAGCAGTGAAGACCCCGGACAGGGGCTTTCTGGAAACACCATATATTTT. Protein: CASSEDPGQGLSGNTIYF.

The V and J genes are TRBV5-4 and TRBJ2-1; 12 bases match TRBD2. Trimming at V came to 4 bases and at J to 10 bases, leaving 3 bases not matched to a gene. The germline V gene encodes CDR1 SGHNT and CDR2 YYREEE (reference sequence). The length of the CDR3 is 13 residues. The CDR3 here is CASSTGLAGEQFF. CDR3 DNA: TGTGCCAGCAGCACAGGACTAGCGGGAGAGCAGTTCTTC.

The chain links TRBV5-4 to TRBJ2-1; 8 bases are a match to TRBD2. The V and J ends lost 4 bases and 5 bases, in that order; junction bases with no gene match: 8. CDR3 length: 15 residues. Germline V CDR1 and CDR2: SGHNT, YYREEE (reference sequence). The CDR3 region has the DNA TGTGCCAGCAGCACGGAAGGGCGGGGGGACAATGAGCAGTTCTTC. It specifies CASSTEGRGDNEQFF.

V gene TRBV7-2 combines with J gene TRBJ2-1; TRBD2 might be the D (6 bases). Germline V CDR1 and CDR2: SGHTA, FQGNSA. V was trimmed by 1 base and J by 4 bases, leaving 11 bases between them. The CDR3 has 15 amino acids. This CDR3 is CASSLGSGRYNEQFF. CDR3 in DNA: TGTGCCAGCAGCTTAGGGTCAGGGAGGTACAATGAGCAGTTCTTC.

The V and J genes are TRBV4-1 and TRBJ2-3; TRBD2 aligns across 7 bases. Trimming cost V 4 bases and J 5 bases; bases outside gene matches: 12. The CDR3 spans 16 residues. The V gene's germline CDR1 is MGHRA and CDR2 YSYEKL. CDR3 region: CASSPHGGSLRDTQYF. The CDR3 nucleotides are TGCGCCAGCAGCCCCCACGGGGGGAGCTTAAGAGATACGCAGTATTTT.

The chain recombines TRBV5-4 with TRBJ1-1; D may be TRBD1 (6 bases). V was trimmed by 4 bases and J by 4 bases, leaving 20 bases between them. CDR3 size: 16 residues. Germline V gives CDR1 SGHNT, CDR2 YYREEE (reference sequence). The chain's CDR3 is CASSQAWGALGTEAFF. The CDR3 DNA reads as TGTGCCAGCAGCCAAGCTTGGGGGGCGTTGGGCACTGAAGCTTTCTTT. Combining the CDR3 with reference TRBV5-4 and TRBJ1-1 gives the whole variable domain ETGVTQSPTHLIKTRGQQVTLRCSSQSGHNTVSWYQQALGQGPQFIFQYYREEENGRGNFPPRFSGLQFPNYSSELNVNALELDDSALYLCASSQAWGALGTEAFFGQGTRLTVV.

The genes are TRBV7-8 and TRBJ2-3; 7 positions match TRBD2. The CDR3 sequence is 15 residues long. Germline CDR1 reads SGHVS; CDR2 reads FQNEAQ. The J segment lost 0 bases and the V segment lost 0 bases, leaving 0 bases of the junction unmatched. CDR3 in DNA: TGTGCCAGCAGCTTAGCGGGAGGGAGCACAGATACGCAGTATTTT. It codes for CASSLAGGSTDTQYF.

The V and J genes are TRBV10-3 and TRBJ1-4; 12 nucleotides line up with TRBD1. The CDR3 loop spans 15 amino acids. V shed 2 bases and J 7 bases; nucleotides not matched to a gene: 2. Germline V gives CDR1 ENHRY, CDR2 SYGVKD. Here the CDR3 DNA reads TGTGCCATCAGTGAGGGGACAGGGGGCAGTGAAAAACTGTTTTTT. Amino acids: CAISEGTGGSEKLFF.

CDR3 loop: CASSWDSNQPQHF. In nucleotides, the CDR3 is TGTGCCAGCAGCTGGGATAGCAATCAGCCCCAGCATTTT. The chain employs TRBV6-5 and TRBJ1-5; D is unresolved. Germline V lookup: CDR1 MNHEY, CDR2 SVGAGI. The ends were cut back, 6 bases at V and 0 bases at J, with 6 bases in the middle. This CDR3 has 13 residues.

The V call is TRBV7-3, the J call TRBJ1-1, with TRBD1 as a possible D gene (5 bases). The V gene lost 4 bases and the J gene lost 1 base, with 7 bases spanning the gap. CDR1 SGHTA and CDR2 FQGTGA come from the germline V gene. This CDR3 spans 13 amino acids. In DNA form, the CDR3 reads TGTGCCAGCAGCTCCGGGACGAACACTGAAGCTTTCTTT. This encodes CASSSGTNTEAFF.

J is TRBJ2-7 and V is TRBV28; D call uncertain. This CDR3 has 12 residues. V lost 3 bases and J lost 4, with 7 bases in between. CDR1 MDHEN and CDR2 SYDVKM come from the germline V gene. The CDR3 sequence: CASSFAIYEQYF. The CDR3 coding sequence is TGTGCCAGCAGTTTTGCGATATACGAGCAGTACTTC.

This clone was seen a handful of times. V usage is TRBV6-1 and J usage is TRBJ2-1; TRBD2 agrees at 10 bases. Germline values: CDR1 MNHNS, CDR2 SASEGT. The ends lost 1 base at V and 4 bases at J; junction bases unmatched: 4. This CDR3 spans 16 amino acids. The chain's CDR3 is CASSEDISGGYNEQFF. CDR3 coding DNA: TGTGCCAGCAGTGAAGATATTAGCGGGGGGTACAATGAGCAGTTCTTC.

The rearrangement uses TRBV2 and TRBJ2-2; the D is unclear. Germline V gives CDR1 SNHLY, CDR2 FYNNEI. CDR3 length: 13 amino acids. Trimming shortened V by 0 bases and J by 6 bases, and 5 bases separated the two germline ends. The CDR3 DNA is TGTGCCAGCAGTGAAGCCCAGGCCGGGGAGCTGTTTTTT. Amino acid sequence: CASSEAQAGELFF.

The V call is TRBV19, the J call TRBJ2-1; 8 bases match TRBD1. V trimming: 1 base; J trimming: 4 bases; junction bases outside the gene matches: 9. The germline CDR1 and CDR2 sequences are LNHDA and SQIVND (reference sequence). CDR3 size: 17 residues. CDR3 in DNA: TGTGCCAGTAGTATAGCCGCCCCCGGACAGGGATACAATGAGCAGTTCTTC. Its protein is CASSIAAPGQGYNEQFF.

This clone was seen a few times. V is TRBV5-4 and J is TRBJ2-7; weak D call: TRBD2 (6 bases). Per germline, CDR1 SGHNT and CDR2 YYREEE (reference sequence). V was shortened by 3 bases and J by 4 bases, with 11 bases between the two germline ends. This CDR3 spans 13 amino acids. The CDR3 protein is CASSYRDSYEQYF. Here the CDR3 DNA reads TGTGCCAGCAGCTACCGGGACTCGTACGAGCAGTACTTC. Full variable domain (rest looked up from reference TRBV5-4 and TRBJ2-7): ETGVTQSPTHLIKTRGQQVTLRCSSQSGHNTVSWYQQALGQGPQFIFQYYREEENGRGNFPPRFSGLQFPNYSSELNVNALELDDSALYLCASSYRDSYEQYFGPGTRLTVT.

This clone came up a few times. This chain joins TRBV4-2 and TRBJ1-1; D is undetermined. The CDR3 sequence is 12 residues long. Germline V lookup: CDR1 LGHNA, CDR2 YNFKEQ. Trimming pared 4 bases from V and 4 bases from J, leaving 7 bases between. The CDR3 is CASSLSFTEAFF. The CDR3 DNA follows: TGTGCCAGCAGCCTTTCATTCACTGAAGCTTTCTTT.